This section outlines one T cell receptor beta chain sequence together with its context. The sample comes from a study of naive and memory T cell subsets. V lost 8 bases, J lost 3 bases, and 8 bases lay in between. The CDR3 is made up of 11 amino acids. Germline CDR1 and CDR2: ENHRY and SYGVKD. Both TRBC1 and TRBC2 were covered by a beta constant-region primer of two equimolar oligonucleotides. Four rounds of PCR amplified the ligated cDNA using nested alpha and beta constant-region primers plus SP2. From the UMI-ligation and nested PCR reads, TCRdb called clonotypes with MiXCR, one entry per CDR3 protein. This sample has 120,000 or so distinct CDR3 sequences; 30% to 45% occur once, and the top ten carry 0.9%.

The TCR comes from a human donor in good health. Sequencing used central memory CD4+ T cells from blood. The chain combines TRBV10-3 with TRBJ2-7; D remains ambiguous. CDR3 loop: CAIGSYYEQYF. The DNA for the CDR3 is TGTGCCATCGGGTCTTACTACGAGCAGTACTTC.